The clone carrying this T cell receptor beta chain occurred once. This entry is derived from a study of blood T cell repertoires in COVID-19. Across the whole study: T cells, B-cell-depleted T cells, or PBMCs supplied cDNA or gDNA.

V was pared by 2 bases and J by 0 bases, with 10 bases between. From germline, CDR1 is SGHTA and CDR2 FQGTGA. The CDR3 has 16 amino acids. Original methodology: Amplification of reference gene primers was used by the study to estimate nucleated cell counts. Repertoires were generated with immunoSEQ multiplex PCR, while TCRdb's copy carries only in-frame clones and drops some. V, J and clone size derive from that table, while D and trimming were established from the DNA sequence. Of 95,000 to 150,000 clones in the sample, 70% to 90% were seen once. The specimen was peripheral blood. The receptor's source is a man aged 35 to 55 with acute or convalescent COVID-19. The rearrangement links TRBV7-3 to TRBJ2-2; D unclear. CDR3 loop: CASSLFAVSNTGELFF. The CDR3, as DNA: TGTGCCAGCAGCTTATTTGCGGTGTCGAACACCGGGGAGCTGTTTTTT.